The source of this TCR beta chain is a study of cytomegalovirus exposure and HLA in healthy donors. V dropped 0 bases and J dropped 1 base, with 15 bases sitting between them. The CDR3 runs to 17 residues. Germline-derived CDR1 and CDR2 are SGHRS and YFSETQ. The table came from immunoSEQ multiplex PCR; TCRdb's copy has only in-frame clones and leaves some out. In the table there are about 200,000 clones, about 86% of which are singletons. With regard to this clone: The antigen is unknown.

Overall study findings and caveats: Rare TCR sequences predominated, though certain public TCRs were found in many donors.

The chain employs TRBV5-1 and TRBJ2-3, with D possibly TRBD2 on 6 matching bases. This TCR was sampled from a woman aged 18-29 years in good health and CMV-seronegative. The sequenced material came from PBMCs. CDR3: CASSLAARLGGTDTQYF. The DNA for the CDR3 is TGCGCCAGCAGCTTGGCCGCGAGACTAGGAGGCACAGATACGCAGTATTTT.